This passage covers 21 T cell receptor beta chains from one sample sequenced in a study of T cells expressing NK-cell markers. From the 5' RACE reads, TCRdb lists one entry per CDR3 protein and no DNA. The ten top clones account for 4% to 4.5%, within a sample of hundreds of thousands of distinct CDR3 sequences. The sample taken for sequencing was blood T cells: a sorted CD56 or NKG2C T cell subset, CD4+ or CD8+ T cells, or bulk PBMC T cells (not recorded which). The source is a woman aged 18-69 years in good health.

V and J are TRBV9 and TRBJ1-1. Germline V gene sequence: CDR1 SGDLS, CDR2 YYNGEE. This CDR3 spans 14 amino acids. CDR3 residues: CASSVEAQNTEAFF.

The V and J genes are TRBV23-1 and TRBJ2-1. Being an ORF, TRBV23-1 has a function that is uncertain. The CDR3 consists of 17 residues. The CDR3 region is CASSQARDTFSYNEQFF.

The V call is TRBV7-8, the J call TRBJ2-7; TCRdb selects TRBD1, and the lack of DNA leaves this call unchecked. Germline V gene data show CDR1 as SGHVS and CDR2 as FQNEAQ. This CDR3 comprises 14 residues. The CDR3 sequence is CASSLGKGSYEQYF.

V is TRBV4-1 and J is TRBJ2-5; TCRdb's D gene call, TRBD1, goes unchecked for lack of DNA. The CDR3 is 13 amino acids. CDR1 is MGHRA and CDR2 is YSYEKL in the germline V gene. CDR3 in amino acids: CASKAPGAGTQYF.

The genes are TRBV7-3 and TRBJ2-3; checking the TCRdb D call of TRBD2 is not possible without DNA. The CDR3 consists of 14 residues. Germline V gene lookup returns CDR1 SGHTA and CDR2 FQGTGA. This CDR3 is CASSLQGRADTQYF.

This chain links TRBV12-3 or TRBV12-4 with TRBJ1-1; TCRdb's assignment of TRBD1 cannot be checked, as there is no DNA. The CDR3 spans 16 residues. CDR3 sequence reads: CASTTGKGGPVTEAFF.

The gene calls are TRBV20-1 and TRBJ1-5. Germline assignment: CDR1 DFQATT and CDR2 SNEGSKA (reference sequence). The CDR3 spans 15 residues. The CDR3 sequence is CSARDVQDGNQPQHF.

The chain joins TRBV30 to TRBJ2-7; TCRdb indicates TRBD1, and absent DNA this call remains unverified. Germline V lookup: CDR1 GTSNPN, CDR2 SVGIG (reference sequence). This CDR3 is built from 18 residues. The CDR3 region is CAWSSPPPRGPGGYEQYF.

The chain couples TRBV9 to TRBJ2-2; as DNA is missing, the TRBD2 call by TCRdb cannot be tested. CDR3 length: 15 amino acids. The germline gives CDR1 SGDLS, CDR2 YYNGEE. Here the CDR3 reads CASSVSGRAAGELFF. The whole variable domain, filled in from reference TRBV9 and TRBJ2-2, reads DSGVTQTPKHLITATGQRVTLRCSPRSGDLSVYWYQQSLDQGLQFLIQYYNGEERAKGNILERFSAQQFPDLHSELNLSSLELGDSALYFCASSVSGRAAGELFFGEGSRLTVL.

The CDR3 is CASSQSIQRVTYNEQFF. The chain links TRBV4-2 to TRBJ2-1; TCRdb's D call, TRBD2, is unchecked because there is no DNA. This CDR3 region has 17 residues. CDR1 LGHNA and CDR2 YNFKEQ come from the germline V gene.

The chain uses TRBV5-1 and TRBJ1-1; lacking DNA, the TRBD1 call made by TCRdb goes unchecked. This CDR3 is 14 amino acids long. In germline, CDR1 is SGHRS, CDR2 YFSETQ. The CDR3 reads CASSWTGMNTEAFF. The full variable domain, in which reference TRBV5-1 and TRBJ1-1 provide the parts outside the CDR3, is KAGVTQTPRYLIKTRGQQVTLSCSPISGHRSVSWYQQTPGQGLQFLFEYFSETQRNKGNFPGRFSGRQFSNSRSEMNVSTLELGDSALYLCASSWTGMNTEAFFGQGTRLTVV.

The V and J genes are TRBV12-3 or TRBV12-4 and TRBJ1-2; there is no DNA to check the TCRdb D call of TRBD1. The CDR3 has 14 amino acids. The CDR3 sequence: CASTAQGPYYGYTF.

This chain uses TRBV30 with TRBJ1-2; TCRdb calls TRBD1, which cannot be checked without DNA. Germline CDR1 GTSNPN, CDR2 SVGIG (reference sequence). The CDR3 spans 12 residues. The CDR3 protein is CACTQGGPIYTF.

The rearrangement joins TRBV5-1 to TRBJ2-5; absent DNA, TCRdb's TRBD2 call cannot be checked. From germline, CDR1 is SGHRS and CDR2 YFSETQ. This CDR3 is built from 17 residues. The CDR3 region is CASSPREGISLLETQYF.

This chain uses TRBV15 with TRBJ1-4. The CDR3 loop spans 17 amino acids. Germline V gene data show CDR1 as LNHNV and CDR2 as YYDKDF (reference sequence). The CDR3 sequence is CATSRGGGWQGGEKLFF.

V gene TRBV18 combines with J gene TRBJ2-2. Germline V CDR1 and CDR2: KGHSH, LQKENI. This CDR3 has 16 amino acids. The CDR3 sequence is CASSRGRITNTGELFF.

The chain carries TRBV7-7 and TRBJ1-2; TCRdb selects TRBD1, and the lack of DNA leaves this call unchecked. Germline V gene sequence: CDR1 SSHAT, CDR2 FNYEAQ (reference sequence). This CDR3 has 13 amino acids. This CDR3 reads CASSRPGWAGYTF.

J is TRBJ2-1 and V is TRBV7-2; the D call of TRBD2 rests on TCRdb alone, since no DNA is present to check it. The length of the CDR3 is 15 residues. Germline CDR1 and CDR2: SGHTA and FQGNSA. CDR3 in amino acids: CASSLGSGGNNEQFF.

CDR3: CSAKGTSDTGELFF. This sequence joins TRBV20-1 and TRBJ2-2; TCRdb lists TRBD2, though no DNA is available to test this call. CDR1 is DFQATT and CDR2 is SNEGSKA in the germline V gene (reference sequence). This CDR3 is built from 14 residues.

The V call is TRBV7-8, the J call TRBJ2-7; TCRdb's D gene call, TRBD1, goes unchecked for lack of DNA. The germline gives CDR1 SGHVS, CDR2 FQNEAQ. CDR3 size: 15 residues. The CDR3 sequence is CASSPTWGDTYEQYF.

The chain has TRBV7-3 and TRBJ2-2; the D call of TRBD2 rests on TCRdb alone, since no DNA is present to check it. Per germline, CDR1 SGHTA and CDR2 FQGTGA. The CDR3 runs to 15 residues. The CDR3 sequence is CASSFLADPTGELFF.